These T cell receptor beta chains were read from a single sample in a study of T cells in Graves' hyperthyroidism and ophthalmopathy. Via MiXCR, TCRdb re-called the multiplex PCR reads, giving one row per CDR3 protein. The sample lists about half a million distinct CDR3 sequences; under 25% were seen once. Sequencing input: blood. These TCRs come from a woman in her sixties or seventies with Graves' ophthalmopathy. CDR3s include the opening cysteine and the closing phenylalanine or tryptophan. The D gene is left open where the match is weak. A row's size may be missing; if present it is once, few, many or a size class.

abundance | j_gene | d_gene | v_gene | CDR3aa | CDR3nt
- | TRBJ2-3 | TRBD2 | TRBV15 | CATSSLGLAGRPDRPDTQYF | TGTGCCACCAGCTCCCTGGGACTAGCGGGCCGCCCAGACCGTCCAGATACGCAGTATTTT
few | TRBJ1-2 | TRBD1 | TRBV27 | CASSSTGDAYGYTF | TGTGCCAGCAGCTCGACAGGGGACGCCTATGGCTACACCTTC
- | TRBJ2-7 | TRBD1 | TRBV20-1 | CSARDGQGLLYEQYF | TGCAGTGCTAGAGATGGACAGGGGTTATTGTACGAGCAGTACTTC
- | TRBJ2-7 | - | TRBV30 | CAWSVPTQQYF | TGTGCCTGGAGTGTACCTACGCAGCAGTACTTC
once | TRBJ2-1 | TRBD2 | TRBV3-1 | CASSRLAGLPYYNEQFF | TGTGCCAGCAGCCGGTTAGCGGGACTCCCCTACTACAATGAGCAGTTCTTC
few | TRBJ2-1 | - | TRBV20-1 | CSASDRGQFF | TGCAGTGCTAGCGATAGGGGACAGTTCTTC
many | TRBJ2-3 | - | TRBV28 | CASHGLTDTQYF | TGTGCCAGCCACGGCCTCACAGATACGCAGTATTTT
few | TRBJ1-4 | TRBD1 | TRBV18 | CASSPVSIRGTGLFF | TGTGCCAGCTCACCGGTTTCGATCCGCGGGACAGGACTGTTTTTT
- | TRBJ1-5 | - | TRBV7-2 | CASSPGRGNQPQHF | TGTGCCAGCTCCCCCGGGCGGGGCAATCAGCCCCAGCATTTT
many | TRBJ1-2 | - | TRBV6-1 | CASRTTGLGYTF | TGTGCCAGCAGAACGACAGGCCTTGGCTACACCTTC
many | TRBJ2-4 | TRBD2 | TRBV11-2 | CASSAMTSGRGNIQYF | TGTGCCAGCAGCGCCATGACTAGCGGGAGAGGAAACATTCAGTACTTC
- | TRBJ2-4 | - | TRBV28 | CTEAGQSNPQKPAKNIQYF | TGTACTGAAGCAGGCCAGTCAAACCCCCAAAAACCGGCCAAAAACATTCAGTACTTC
many | TRBJ2-7 | - | TRBV7-3 | CASSPGGTSREQYF | TGTGCCAGCAGCCCCGGAGGGACCAGTCGGGAGCAGTACTTC
- | TRBJ1-4 | - | TRBV10-2 | CASSELGGANEKLFF | TGCGCCAGCAGTGAGTTGGGGGGGGCTAATGAAAAACTGTTTTTT
- | TRBJ2-7 | TRBD1 | TRBV2 | CVSRRTGQYF | TGTGTCAGCAGGAGGACAGGGCAGTACTTC
few | TRBJ2-5 | TRBD2 | TRBV5-1 | CASSLGGRAETQYF | TGCGCCAGCAGCTTGGGCGGGAGGGCAGAGACCCAGTACTTC
few | TRBJ1-1 | - | TRBV20-1 | CSAREAVNTEAFF | TGCAGTGCTAGAGAAGCGGTGAACACTGAAGCTTTCTTT
few | TRBJ2-1 | - | TRBV7-2 | CASSLATGLNEQFF | TGTGCCAGCAGCTTAGCCACCGGGCTCAATGAGCAGTTCTTC
- | TRBJ1-4 | - | TRBV24-1 | CATSVPVQTNEKLFF | TGTGCCACCAGTGTACCGGTGCAAACTAATGAAAAACTGTTTTTT
many | TRBJ1-1 | - | TRBV20-1 | CSAYGAGENTEAFF | TGCAGTGCTTATGGGGCAGGGGAGAACACTGAAGCTTTCTTT
many | TRBJ1-4 | - | TRBV11-2 | CASSLGFGEKLFF | TGTGCCAGCAGCTTAGGATTCGGTGAAAAACTGTTTTTT
- | TRBJ2-1 | TRBD2 | TRBV20-1 | CSARDLLAGDYNEQFF | TGCAGTGCTAGAGACCTCCTAGCGGGAGACTACAATGAGCAGTTCTTC
many | TRBJ2-7 | TRBD2 | TRBV19 | CASSIGLAGNYEQYF | TGTGCCAGTAGTATCGGACTAGCGGGCAACTACGAGCAGTACTTC
- | TRBJ1-5 | TRBD1 | TRBV28 | CASSQGTGATLSNQPQHF | TGTGCCAGCAGCCAGGGAACAGGGGCAACTCTGAGCAATCAGCCCCAGCATTTT
few | TRBJ2-1 | TRBD2 | TRBV2 | CASTSGRAQFF | TGTGCCAGCACTAGCGGGAGGGCCCAGTTCTTC
few | TRBJ2-5 | - | TRBV5-4 | CASSLEVLQETQYF | TGTGCCAGCAGCTTGGAGGTTCTCCAAGAGACCCAGTACTTC
- | TRBJ2-7 | TRBD2 | TRBV28 | CASRGTSGKRYEQYF | TGTGCCAGCAGAGGGACTAGCGGGAAAAGGTACGAGCAGTACTTC
- | TRBJ2-4 | TRBD2 | TRBV5-4 | CASSREGGGPAKNIQYF | TGTGCCAGCAGCCGGGAGGGGGGAGGGCCTGCCAAAAACATTCAGTACTTC
few | TRBJ2-7 | - | TRBV7-9 | CASSPAGGLDEQYF | TGTGCCAGCAGCCCAGCCGGGGGTTTGGACGAGCAGTACTTC
- | TRBJ1-1 | TRBD1 | TRBV5-1 | CASSSAGTGNEAFF | TGCGCCAGCAGCTCCGCCGGGACAGGGAATGAAGCTTTCTTT
many | TRBJ2-7 | - | TRBV28 | CASTLGGGSYEQYF | TGTGCCAGCACCCTAGGGGGGGGCTCCTACGAGCAGTACTTC
few | TRBJ1-1 | - | TRBV5-6 | CASSFNEGVNTEAFF | TGTGCCAGCAGCTTTAACGAGGGGGTGAACACTGAAGCTTTCTTT
once | TRBJ2-7 | TRBD1 | TRBV27 | CASSIRTGGSYEQYF | TGTGCCAGCAGTATCCGGACAGGGGGCTCCTACGAGCAGTACTTC
many | TRBJ2-5 | TRBD1 | TRBV27 | CASSKIRDRAGETQYF | TGTGCCAGCAGTAAAATCCGGGACAGGGCCGGGGAGACCCAGTACTTC
few | TRBJ1-2 | TRBD1 | TRBV19 | CASREVDRVYGYTF | TGTGCCAGCAGGGAGGTTGACAGGGTCTATGGCTACACCTTC
few | TRBJ1-1 | - | TRBV20-1 | CSAKQRNTEAFF | TGCAGTGCCAAACAGAGGAACACTGAAGCTTTCTTT
- | TRBJ1-5 | - | TRBV28 | CASSSGSLGQPQHF | TGTGCCAGCAGCTCGGGTTCACTGGGTCAGCCCCAGCATTTT
few | TRBJ1-1 | - | TRBV30 | CAWSNPGSQAFF | TGTGCCTGGAGTAACCCTGGATCCCAGGCTTTCTTT
- | TRBJ2-1 | - | TRBV9 | CASSVADNEQFF | TGTGCCAGCAGCGTCGCGGACAATGAGCAGTTCTTC
- | TRBJ1-1 | - | TRBV18 | CASSPLQGSSNTEAFF | TGTGCCAGCTCACCGCTTCAGGGTTCCTCGAACACTGAAGCTTTCTTT
- | TRBJ1-2 | - | TRBV3-1 | CASSRWDTNLDGYTF | TGTGCCAGCAGCCGGTGGGACACCAACCTTGATGGCTACACCTTC
many | TRBJ2-7 | TRBD2 | TRBV28 | CASSRGGSLLGEQYF | TGTGCCAGCAGTCGGGGAGGGAGCCTTTTAGGCGAGCAGTACTTC
many | TRBJ2-1 | - | TRBV6-2/TRBV6-3 | CASSSLWALRGVNEQFF | TGTGCCAGCAGTTCCCTTTGGGCGTTGCGGGGAGTCAATGAGCAGTTCTTC
- | TRBJ1-2 | - | TRBV7-8 | CASSFNNRGYTF | TGTGCCAGCAGCTTTAATAACAGGGGCTACACCTTC
few | TRBJ1-1 | TRBD1 | TRBV6-1 | CASTRDRGPNTEAFF | TGTGCCAGCACTCGGGACAGGGGACCGAACACTGAAGCTTTCTTT
many | TRBJ1-1 | - | TRBV3-1 | CASSQVEGDTEAFF | TGTGCCAGCAGCCAAGTCGAAGGGGACACTGAAGCTTTCTTT
few | TRBJ2-2 | TRBD2 | TRBV2 | CASRDIFSGGNTGELFF | TGTGCCAGCAGGGATATCTTCAGCGGGGGGAACACCGGGGAGCTGTTTTTT
- | TRBJ2-1 | - | TRBV6-4 | CASSARYGYNEQFF | TGTGCCAGCAGCGCCAGATATGGGTACAATGAGCAGTTCTTC
- | TRBJ1-5 | - | TRBV30 | CAWSAAPNQPQHF | TGTGCCTGGAGCGCAGCCCCCAATCAGCCCCAGCATTTT
- | TRBJ1-2 | - | TRBV28 | CASSPLGWGYTF | TGTGCCAGCAGCCCTTTAGGGTGGGGCTACACCTTC
few | TRBJ2-7 | - | TRBV2 | CASRDPSLEQYF | TGTGCCAGCAGAGATCCTAGCCTGGAGCAGTACTTC
many | TRBJ1-1 | - | TRBV5-6 | CASSLRETEAFF | TGTGCCAGCAGCCTAAGAGAGACTGAAGCTTTCTTT
few | TRBJ1-1 | - | TRBV6-1 | CASSKGPGNTEAFF | TGTGCCAGCAGTAAGGGCCCTGGTAACACTGAAGCTTTCTTT
- | TRBJ2-1 | - | TRBV7-3 | CASSRGGPEQFF | TGTGCCAGCAGTCGAGGAGGGCCTGAGCAGTTCTTC
many | TRBJ2-2 | TRBD1 | TRBV30 | CAWSVRGQLTGELFF | TGTGCCTGGAGTGTACGGGGACAGCTAACCGGGGAGCTGTTTTTT